Shown below are 17 T cell receptor beta chains from a single sample sequenced in a study of tumor and adjacent non-tumor tissue in lung cancer. This sample's RNA came from whole unsorted tissue. This non-tumor lung sample came from over 3 cm beyond the tumor edge. The library came from three nested PCR rounds adapted from ARM-PCR protocols. MiXCR, run by TCRdb on the multiplex PCR reads, gives a single entry per CDR3 protein. The sample has approximately 62,000 distinct CDR3 sequences; 61% are singletons. Sequencing was done on a sample of distant non-tumor lung tissue. These receptors all stem from a man in his 70s with non-small cell lung cancer.

This clonotype appeared many times. The chain employs TRBV12-3 or TRBV12-4 and TRBJ2-7, with 10 bases identical to TRBD2. This CDR3 has 15 amino acids. The V gene end was trimmed by 1 base and the J gene end by 1 base; junction bases not matched to a gene: 1. CDR3 residues: CASSLVAGGSYEQYF. CDR3 nucleotide sequence: TGTGCCAGCAGTTTAGTAGCGGGGGGTTCCTACGAGCAGTACTTC.

Note on this clonotype: Germline and junction disagree at one end, which may indicate a read error. The chain employs TRBV5-1 and TRBJ2-2; TRBD1 matches 9 bases. The length of the CDR3 is 17 residues. Germline V gene lookup returns CDR1 SGHRS and CDR2 YFSETQ. As DNA, the CDR3 is TGCTCCAGCAGCTTGGCCGGGGGGACAGGGACGGCCGGGGAGCTGTTTTTT. Translating it yields CSSSLAGGTGTAGELFF.

This clonotype was picked up one time. Possible read error: a much larger clone is one base away. J is TRBJ2-2 and V is TRBV5-4; D might be TRBD1 (6 bases). CDR3 length: 17 residues. From germline, CDR1 is SGHNT and CDR2 YYREEE (reference sequence). The CDR3 coding sequence is TGTGTCAGCAGCCAGTGGTACCGGGACACTAACACCGGGGAGCTGTTTTTT. It yields the protein CVSSQWYRDTNTGELFF. Using reference TRBV5-4 and TRBJ2-2 for the parts outside the CDR3, the full variable domain is ETGVTQSPTHLIKTRGQQVTLRCSSQSGHNTVSWYQQALGQGPQFIFQYYREEENGRGNFPPRFSGLQFPNYSSELNVNALELDDSALYLCVSSQWYRDTNTGELFFGEGSRLTVL.

This clonotype was seen more than once but under ten times. A read error is possible here, since a much larger clone lies one base away. The V and J genes are TRBV5-1 and TRBJ2-7, with 11 positions matching TRBD2. V trimming: 3 bases; J trimming: 3 bases; junction bases outside the gene matches: 5. The CDR3 consists of 15 residues. CDR1 and CDR2 (germline): SGHRS, YFSETQ. CDR3 nucleotide sequence: TGCGCCAGCAGCTCGGGACTAGCGGAACACTACGAGCAGTACTTC. Its protein is CASSSGLAEHYEQYF. Based on the CDR3 plus reference TRBV5-1 and TRBJ2-7, the full variable domain is KAGVTQTPRYLIKTRGQQVTLSCSPISGHRSVSWYQQTPGQGLQFLFEYFSETQRNKGNFPGRFSGRQFSNSRSEMNVSTLELGDSALYLCASSSGLAEHYEQYFGPGTRLTVT.

A note on this clonotype: One end of the junction does not line up with germline, which may come from a read error. The V and J genes are TRBV6-5 and TRBJ2-7, with 7 bases identical to TRBD1. The germline V gene encodes CDR1 MNHEY and CDR2 SVGAGI. The CDR3 consists of 13 residues. The CDR3 protein is CASRVEGAYEQYF. The CDR3 DNA sequence: TGTGCCAGCAGAGTCGAGGGGGCCTACGAACAGTACTTC.

The rearrangement uses TRBV11-1 and TRBJ1-2; no clear D. The CDR3 covers 12 residues. V lost 5 bases and J 9 bases, leaving 13 bases between the germline ends. In germline, CDR1 is SGHAT, CDR2 FQDESV (reference sequence). Written as DNA, the CDR3 is TGTGCCAGCAGCCCTGATAGTCCATGCTACACCTTC. It translates to CASSPDSPCYTF.

A remark on this clonotype: The CDR3 end shows no conserved phenylalanine or tryptophan, and so a read error is likely. CDR3 residues: CASNLDRQETQYL. As DNA, the CDR3 is TGTGCCAGCAACTTAGATCGACAAGAGACCCAGTACTTA. The V and J genes are TRBV11-3 and TRBJ2-5; D is unresolved. Germline lookup yields CDR1 SGHNT and CDR2 YENEEA. This CDR3 comprises 13 residues.

A remark on this clonotype: The junction differs from germline at one of its ends, possibly a read error. The rearrangement links TRBV11-2 to TRBJ2-2, with TRBD2 matching over 7 bases. The CDR3 loop spans 16 amino acids. Germline V gene sequence: CDR1 SGHAT, CDR2 FQNNGV. The CDR3 is CASSLDRLASTGELLF. CDR3 in DNA: TGTGCCAGCAGTTTAGATCGACTAGCCTCGACCGGGGAGCTGTTGTTT.

V and J are TRBV10-3 and TRBJ2-1; 10 positions agree with TRBD2. Germline CDR1 and CDR2: ENHRY and SYGVKD. This CDR3 has 20 residues. V trimming: 2 bases; J trimming: 4 bases; junction bases outside the gene matches: 17. The CDR3 DNA is TGTGCCATCAGTGAGCCAACTAGCGGGATGTATTCTGTTAAGTACAATGAGCAGTTCTTC. It yields the protein CAISEPTSGMYSVKYNEQFF.

This clonotype came up many times. The chain carries TRBV5-6 and TRBJ2-7; no definite D call. The length of the CDR3 is 16 residues. Germline V gene lookup returns CDR1 SGHDT and CDR2 YYEEEE. V was cut by 3 bases and J by 6 bases, with 22 bases left in between. CDR3 bases: TGTGCCAGCAGCTCGCCCCGTTTGACGTTAAGGGTCGAGCAGTACTTC. Translation gives CASSSPRLTLRVEQYF.

About this clonotype itself: Since a much larger clone is just one base distant, this may be a read error. The chain recombines TRBV11-2 with TRBJ2-5; 7 bases agree with TRBD2. The CDR3 is 15 amino acids. Germline V gives CDR1 SGHAT, CDR2 FQNNGV. CDR3 sequence: CASKSGWGTRETRYF. CDR3 in DNA: TGTGCCAGTAAATCAGGGTGGGGGACGCGGGAGACCCGGTACTTC. The full variable domain, its missing parts supplied by reference TRBV11-2 and TRBJ2-5, is EAGVAQSPRYKIIEKRQSVAFWCNPISGHATLYWYQQILGQGPKLLIQFQNNGVVDDSQLPKDRFSAERLKGVDSTLKIQPAKLEDSAVYLCASKSGWGTRETRYFGPGTRLLVL.

This clonotype was found once. Given the absence of the conserved phenylalanine or tryptophan at the CDR3 end, a read error is likely. The CDR3 nucleotides read TGTGCCAGCAGTTACTCGAGAAATGGCGCGAACGTGCAGTACTCC. Protein product: CASSYSRNGANVQYS. The rearrangement links TRBV6-2 or TRBV6-3 to TRBJ2-7; D unresolved. Germline V gene data show CDR1 as MNHEY and CDR2 as SVGEGT. Trimming took off 0 bases at V and 9 bases at J, with 18 bases between the two ends. The CDR3 consists of 15 residues.

The sample holds one count of this clonotype. The rearrangement uses TRBV29-1 and TRBJ2-1; TRBD1 matches at 7 bases. In germline, CDR1 is SQVTM, CDR2 ANQGSEA. The CDR3 is made up of 14 amino acids. Trimming at V came to 1 base and at J to 10 bases, leaving 10 bases not matched to a gene. CDR3 sequence reads: CSVEGRYRGWEQFF. CDR3 bases: TGCAGCGTTGAAGGTCGCTACAGGGGCTGGGAGCAGTTCTTC.

A remark on this clonotype: This sequence may be a read error, since a much larger clone differs from it by one base. The chain links TRBV7-8 to TRBJ1-2; D not certain. This CDR3 is built from 13 residues. CDR1 is SGHVS and CDR2 is FQNEAQ in the germline V gene. CDR3 in DNA: TGTACCAGCAGCGGCGACCCTAACTATGGCTACACCTTC. Its protein is CTSSGDPNYGYTF.

On this clonotype: It is likely a read error, because the conserved phenylalanine at the end of the CDR3 is missing. This chain connects TRBV29-1 to TRBJ2-3; no definite D call. The CDR3 loop spans 17 amino acids. The germline V and J ends were trimmed by 5 bases and 2 bases, with 23 bases remaining between them. Germline values: CDR1 SQVTM, CDR2 ANQGSEA. The CDR3 region has the DNA TGCAGCGTTAGGATCCCCGGGCCATCTAGGAACACAGATACGCAGTATTAT. This sequence encodes CSVRIPGPSRNTDTQYY.

This clonotype was observed at least ten times. The chain joins TRBV29-1 to TRBJ1-1; D uncertain. Per the germline V gene, CDR1 is SQVTM and CDR2 is ANQGSEA. V lost 6 bases and J lost 0, with 8 bases in between. This CDR3 comprises 12 residues. CDR3 amino acids: CSVSVMNTEAFF. The CDR3 DNA sequence: TGCAGCGTCAGTGTAATGAACACTGAAGCTTTCTTT.

To note about this clonotype: The junction shows a germline mismatch at one end, possibly a read error. The chain combines TRBV11-2 with TRBJ2-7, with a tentative D call TRBD2 (7 bases). Germline loops: CDR1 SGHAT, CDR2 FQNNGV. This CDR3 has 15 residues. The CDR3, as DNA: TGTGCCAGCAGCTTAGATAGGGGGGGGCACTACGAGCAGTGCTTT. This encodes CASSLDRGGHYEQCF.